These 16 T cell receptor beta chains originate from one sample sequenced in a study of vaccination and CD4 T cells after COVID-19. What these receptors recognize is not known. Regarding treatment: roughly 10-day PBMC culture with coronavirus spike peptide pools or control peptides (ViraFEST assay). With the Oncomine TCR Beta short-read assay, DNA from cultured CD4+ T cells was sequenced. TCRdb itself ran the PCR reads through MiXCR, one entry per CDR3 protein. The data contain some 11,000 distinct CDR3 sequences, roughly 44% of them singletons. Sequenced input: CD4+ T cells from blood, cultured in vitro. Source of these receptors: a human donor who had recovered from COVID-19.

This clonotype was counted between two and nine times. The chain links TRBV12-3 or TRBV12-4 to TRBJ2-3; 7 bases are shared with TRBD2. With V trimmed by 6 bases and J by 9 bases, 30 bases remained unmatched. The CDR3 has 20 residues. The DNA of the CDR3 is TGTGCCAGCAGCCTCCGGGACCCCGGACGAGTAGCGGCCACCGGGAGGACGCAGTATTTT. Amino acid sequence: CASSLRDPGRVAATGRTQYF.

This clonotype was seen more than once but under ten times. The gene calls are TRBV4-2 and TRBJ2-1, with 7 bases lining up with TRBD1. Unmatched junction bases numbered 8, after V lost 5 bases and J lost 7 bases. CDR3 length: 14 amino acids. Germline CDR1 LGHNA, CDR2 YNFKEQ. In nucleotides, the CDR3 is TGTGCCAGCAGCGCACAGGGGCCCTTGAATGAGCAGTTCTTC. This codes for CASSAQGPLNEQFF.

V usage is TRBV20-1 and J usage is TRBJ2-4; TRBD2 matches 10 bases. CDR3 length: 15 amino acids. The J segment lost 11 bases and the V segment lost 4 bases, leaving 14 bases of the junction unmatched. Germline assignment: CDR1 DFQATT and CDR2 SNEGSKA (reference sequence). The CDR3 region is CSATGALAGAVFQYF. Written as DNA, the CDR3 is TGCAGTGCTACGGGGGCCCTAGCGGGAGCGGTCTTTCAGTACTTC.

The chain recombines TRBV7-2 with TRBJ2-7, with D tentatively TRBD1 (6 bases). The V end was cut by 6 bases, the J end by 4 bases, with 13 bases between. Germline loops: CDR1 SGHTA, CDR2 FQGNSA. This CDR3 is 13 amino acids long. CDR3 loop: CASSPDRGYEQYF. The CDR3 DNA reads TGTGCCAGCAGTCCCGATAGGGGGTACGAGCAGTACTTC.

This clonotype was observed a few times. The chain has TRBV5-4 and TRBJ2-2, with D uncertain. Germline V gene sequence: CDR1 SGHNT, CDR2 YYREEE (reference sequence). The CDR3 sequence is 13 residues long. Trimming stripped 3 bases from V and 7 bases from J, with 10 bases between. CDR3: CASSSRGGGELFF. In nucleotides, the CDR3 is TGTGCCAGCAGCTCTAGAGGTGGCGGGGAGCTGTTTTTT.

This clonotype was seen only a few times. The chain employs TRBV12-3 or TRBV12-4 and TRBJ1-5, with D perhaps matching TRBD1 (6 bases). Deletions cut 2 bases from V and 1 base from J, with 18 bases between. The CDR3 extends over 18 amino acids. This CDR3 is CASSLSGGGAGSNQPQHF. As DNA, the CDR3 is TGTGCCAGCAGTTTATCAGGTGGGGGGGCGGGCAGCAATCAGCCCCAGCATTTT.

This clonotype came up a few times. The J gene is TRBJ2-5, the V gene TRBV4-2; 8 bases map to TRBD2. With V trimmed by 0 bases and J by 5 bases, 2 bases remained unmatched. The CDR3 has 14 amino acids. In germline, CDR1 is LGHNA, CDR2 YNFKEQ. CDR3 in DNA: TGTGCCAGCAGCCAAGACTCTAGCGGGGAGACCCAGTACTTC. Amino acid sequence: CASSQDSSGETQYF.

V gene TRBV5-1 combines with J gene TRBJ1-2; TRBD1 agrees at 7 bases. From germline, CDR1 is SGHRS and CDR2 YFSETQ. The V gene end was trimmed by 4 bases and the J gene end by 6 bases; junction bases not matched to a gene: 6. This CDR3 contains 13 residues. The CDR3 region has the DNA TGCGCCAGCAGCCCAGGGACAGCAAATGGCTACACCTTC. This encodes CASSPGTANGYTF.

This chain uses TRBV20-1 with TRBJ1-5, with TRBD1 matching 8 bases. Trimming cost V 2 bases and J 7 bases; bases outside gene matches: 1. This CDR3 contains 12 residues. The germline V gene encodes CDR1 DFQATT and CDR2 SNEGSKA (reference sequence). In nucleotides, the CDR3 is TGCAGTGCTAGAAGGACAGGGCAGCCCCAGCATTTT. Amino acid sequence: CSARRTGQPQHF.

This sequence joins TRBV2 and TRBJ2-3, with a weak D call TRBD2 (5 bases). CDR1 and CDR2 (germline): SNHLY, FYNNEI. V lost 7 bases and J 6 bases, leaving 11 bases between the germline ends. This CDR3 contains 12 residues. CDR3 in DNA: TGTGCCAGCACGGCGGGTGACGATACGCAGTATTTT. Its translation is CASTAGDDTQYF.

Only a few counts were recorded for this clonotype. The rearrangement joins TRBV10-3 to TRBJ2-7; 12 nucleotides line up with TRBD2. V was clipped by 6 bases and J by 3 bases; unmatched bases: 6. The CDR3 is 15 residues long. CDR1 and CDR2 (germline): ENHRY, SYGVKD. The CDR3 DNA reads TGTGCCATCAGGGGGAGACTAGCGGGAGTCTACGAGCAGTACTTC. Protein sequence: CAIRGRLAGVYEQYF.

This clonotype has just a few counts. The chain links TRBV20-1 to TRBJ2-3; D is unclear. Germline V gene lookup returns CDR1 DFQATT and CDR2 SNEGSKA (reference sequence). The CDR3 is made up of 13 amino acids. The V gene lost 6 bases and the J gene lost 0 bases, with 10 bases spanning the gap. The CDR3 spells CSATSLSTDTQYF. In DNA form, the CDR3 reads TGCAGTGCGACATCACTGAGCACAGATACGCAGTATTTT.

This sequence joins TRBV7-9 and TRBJ2-1; tentative D call: TRBD2 (6 bases). The CDR3 loop spans 15 amino acids. Germline V gene lookup returns CDR1 SEHNR and CDR2 FQNEAQ (reference sequence). Trimming removed 3 bases at V and 8 bases at J, with 17 bases between. The CDR3 DNA reads TGTGCCAGCAGCTTCGACGGCGGGAAGTGGGATGAGCAGTTCTTC. Amino acids: CASSFDGGKWDEQFF.

This chain joins TRBV10-2 and TRBJ2-2; TRBD2 matches at 8 bases. J was trimmed by 6 bases and V by 0 bases; bases with no gene match: 3. The length of the CDR3 is 15 residues. Germline-derived CDR1 and CDR2 are WSHSY and SAAADI. This chain's CDR3 is CASSESLAGPGELFF. The CDR3 bases are TGCGCCAGCAGTGAGTCTCTAGCGGGTCCCGGGGAGCTGTTTTTT.

The rearrangement links TRBV28 to TRBJ1-5; possible D gene TRBD1, 5 bases. Deletions cut 7 bases from V and 2 bases from J, with 12 bases between. The CDR3 spans 14 residues. Germline CDR1 reads MDHEN; CDR2 reads SYDVKM. CDR3 in DNA: TGTGCCAGCACTGTCGGGGGTGGCAATCAGCCCCAGCATTTT. Translation gives CASTVGGGNQPQHF. Combining the CDR3 with reference TRBV28 and TRBJ1-5 gives the whole variable domain DVKVTQSSRYLVKRTGEKVFLECVQDMDHENMFWYRQDPGLGLRLIYFSYDVKMKEKGDIPEGYSVSREKKERFSLILESASTNQTSMYLCASTVGGGNQPQHFGDGTRLSIL.

The chain recombines TRBV6-1 with TRBJ2-7, with 7 bases identical to TRBD1. Germline V gene data show CDR1 as MNHNS and CDR2 as SASEGT. The V gene end was trimmed by 6 bases and the J gene end by 0 bases; junction bases not matched to a gene: 5. The CDR3 extends over 14 amino acids. The CDR3 loop is CASSRGQNSYEQYF. The CDR3 DNA is TGTGCCAGCAGCCGGGGACAGAACTCCTACGAGCAGTACTTC.